Ten or more counts support the clone carrying this TCR beta chain. What it binds is not known. Making TCR cDNA involved 5'RACE template switching, which added UMIs and a universal primer site. TCRdb processed the 5' RACE reads anew with MiXCR; each CDR3 protein has one entry. The table has 500,000 to 650,000 distinct CDR3 sequences, around 16% seen once. The sample originates from a study of T cells after yellow fever vaccination. Overall study results and limits: A minor fraction of clonotypes spanned both CD4 and CD8 compartments. One caveat is that FACS-sorted repertoires could contain abundant clonotypes contaminating from the bulk population. Most primary-vaccination clones reappeared after the booster (about 97% CD4, about 88% CD8).

The input for sequencing was PBMCs, taken around 5 days after the first yellow fever vaccination. The receptor was derived from a man aged 18 to 29 who received the YFV17D yellow fever vaccine.

The CDR3 loop is CSARGSRQAYNEQFF. The CDR3 DNA is TGCAGTGCTAGAGGGTCTCGGCAGGCCTACAATGAGCAGTTCTTC. The chain links TRBV20-1 to TRBJ2-1; D remains ambiguous. Germline CDR1 is DFQATT and CDR2 is SNEGSKA (reference sequence). The germline V and J ends were trimmed by 1 base and 2 bases, with 12 bases remaining between them. The length of the CDR3 is 15 residues.